The 17 T cell receptor beta chains presented below share a single source sample, sequenced in a study of regulatory T cells in long-lasting Graves disease. Both iRepertoire HTBI primers and Arm-PCR of CDR3 regions were used to build the TCR beta libraries. MiXCR was run by TCRdb on the multiplex PCR reads, yielding one entry per CDR3 protein. Of roughly 400,000 distinct CDR3 sequences listed, about 15% were seen once; the top ten hold over 7%. Stated time point: newly diagnosed GD, antithyroid drugs for less than 3 months. PBMC-derived RNA was used for the TCR library. The data also belong to a second study, concerning T cells in Graves' hyperthyroidism and ophthalmopathy.

The sequences come from peripheral blood mononuclear cells (PBMCs), collected at new diagnosis, from a patient treated with antithyroid drugs. All receptors come from a woman in her thirties or forties with Graves disease.

The gene calls are TRBV7-2 and TRBJ1-2; TRBD1 matches at 7 bases. Trimming removed 5 bases from V and 8 bases from J; junction bases left unmatched: 8. This CDR3 contains 13 residues. Germline V gives CDR1 SGHTA, CDR2 FQGNSA. CDR3 in amino acids: CASSPQGDGGYTF. Written as DNA, the CDR3 is TGTGCCAGCAGCCCCCAGGGGGATGGCGGCTACACCTTC.

This clonotype appeared a few times. The V gene is TRBV6-1, the J gene TRBJ2-3; TRBD2 might be the D (5 bases). Germline CDR1 is MNHNS and CDR2 is SASEGT. The length of the CDR3 is 15 residues. Trimming pared 5 bases from V and 2 bases from J, leaving 14 bases between. The chain's CDR3 is CASSPSRRSTDTQYF. The CDR3 bases are TGTGCCAGCAGTCCTAGCCGACGATCCACAGATACGCAGTATTTT.

V and J are TRBV27 and TRBJ1-5; a weak D match, TRBD1 (6 bases). Germline V gene lookup returns CDR1 MNHEY and CDR2 SMNVEV (reference sequence). The CDR3 contains 15 residues. Trimming left V 3 bases short and J 0 bases short, with 9 bases between. The CDR3 sequence is CASSFGGHSNQPQHF. DNA for the CDR3: TGTGCCAGCAGTTTCGGGGGCCATAGCAATCAGCCCCAGCATTTT.

J is TRBJ2-3 and V is TRBV12-3 or TRBV12-4; 8 bases agree with TRBD1. V was clipped by 5 bases and J by 3 bases; unmatched bases: 7. The CDR3 consists of 15 residues. The CDR3 here is CASSHRGAPTDTQYF. CDR3 nucleotides: TGTGCCAGCAGTCACAGGGGGGCCCCGACAGATACGCAGTATTTT.

In this sample, this clonotype turned up many times. The rearrangement joins TRBV28 to TRBJ2-5; D is perhaps TRBD1 or TRBD2 (7 bases each). The CDR3 is made up of 11 amino acids. Trimming stripped 5 bases from V and 14 bases from J, with 15 bases between. Germline lookup yields CDR1 MDHEN and CDR2 SYDVKM. CDR3 DNA sequence: TGTGCCAGCAGTGGGGGGGGGACAGAATACTTC. Protein: CASSGGGTEYF.

V and J are TRBV6-1 and TRBJ2-2; D is undetermined. Trimming removed 5 bases from V and 0 bases from J, with 10 bases in between. This CDR3 region has 15 residues. Germline V CDR1 and CDR2: MNHNS, SASEGT. The CDR3 here is CASSKGISNTGELFF. CDR3 nucleotides: TGTGCCAGCAGTAAGGGAATCTCGAACACCGGGGAGCTGTTTTTT.

Note on this clonotype: A far more abundant clone sits one base away, making this likely a read error. Because the CDR3 is missing its conserved closing phenylalanine or tryptophan, this is likely a read error. V and J are TRBV13 and TRBJ2-7; 7 bases are shared with TRBD1. Germline assignment: CDR1 PRHDT and CDR2 FYEKMQ (reference sequence). The CDR3 length is 16 residues. V trimming: 3 bases; J trimming: 0 bases; junction bases outside the gene matches: 8. The CDR3 DNA reads TGTGCCAGCAGCTTCTCTCGGACAGGAAGCTCCTACGAGCAGTACCTC. Translation gives CASSFSRTGSSYEQYL.

Remarks on this clonotype: This may be a read error, as it is one base from a much larger clone. The CDR3 DNA reads as TGTGTCTGGAGTGTCCTAGCCGTCAATGAGCAGTTCTTC. It is translated as CVWSVLAVNEQFF. This sequence joins TRBV30 and TRBJ2-5, with a tentative D call TRBD2 (5 bases). TRBJ2-1 matches the DNA end more closely, so the J call is doubtful. This CDR3 is built from 13 residues. The germline V gene encodes CDR1 GTSNPN and CDR2 SVGIG (reference sequence).

The chain uses TRBV27 and TRBJ2-7, with D perhaps TRBD2 (5 bases). CDR1 is MNHEY, CDR2 SMNVEV, per germline (reference sequence). The CDR3 length is 13 residues. V gave up 3 bases and J gave up 5 bases, with 11 bases separating them. CDR3 nucleotides: TGTGCCAGCAGTTTGGGAGTGTTTGACGAGCAGTACTTC. Protein product: CASSLGVFDEQYF.

In regard to this clonotype: A read error is possible here, since a much larger clone lies one base away. The J gene is TRBJ2-3, the V gene TRBV11-2; D is perhaps TRBD1 (6 bases). In germline, CDR1 is SGHAT, CDR2 FQNNGV. This CDR3 has 15 amino acids. Trimming left V 3 bases short and J 0 bases short, with 10 bases between. The CDR3 sequence: CASSLGAYSTDTQYF. For the CDR3, the DNA is TGTGCCAGCAGCTTGGGGGCGTATAGCACAGATACGCAGTATTTT.

Many counts were recorded for this clonotype. The genes are TRBV28 and TRBJ2-7; 7 positions match TRBD1. CDR1 is MDHEN and CDR2 is SYDVKM in the germline V gene. The CDR3 has 15 residues. The V gene end was trimmed by 5 bases and the J gene end by 4 bases; junction bases not matched to a gene: 11. CDR3 protein: CASSPHRQGSYEQYF. CDR3 coding DNA: TGTGCCAGCAGTCCCCACCGACAGGGATCGTACGAGCAGTACTTC. The variable domain in full, completed from reference TRBV28 and TRBJ2-7, reads DVKVTQSSRYLVKRTGEKVFLECVQDMDHENMFWYRQDPGLGLRLIYFSYDVKMKEKGDIPEGYSVSREKKERFSLILESASTNQTSMYLCASSPHRQGSYEQYFGPGTRLTVT.

This rearrangement joins TRBV5-1 to TRBJ2-5, with D possibly being TRBD1 or TRBD2 (5 bases each). CDR1 and CDR2 (germline): SGHRS, YFSETQ. V lost 4 bases, J lost 3 bases, and 13 bases lay in between. The CDR3 covers 14 residues. CDR3 region: CASSPGTAKETQYF. CDR3 DNA: TGCGCCAGCAGCCCCGGGACGGCCAAAGAGACCCAGTACTTC.

This clonotype was seen at least ten times. The gene calls are TRBV24-1 and TRBJ2-3; D may be TRBD1 or TRBD2 (5 bases each). Trimming took off 2 bases at V and 2 bases at J, with 13 bases between the two ends. This CDR3 is 16 amino acids long. Germline loops: CDR1 KGHDR, CDR2 SFDVKD. In DNA form, the CDR3 reads TGTGCCACCAGTGATTCCGGGACCTCCATCACAGATACGCAGTATTTT. It yields the protein CATSDSGTSITDTQYF.

In this sample, this clonotype turned up many times. The V and J genes are TRBV6-1 and TRBJ2-7, with 16 bases that match TRBD2. This CDR3 contains 16 residues. The V segment lost 7 bases and the J segment 3 bases; nucleotides outside the gene matches: 6. The germline V gene encodes CDR1 MNHNS and CDR2 SASEGT. CDR3 amino acids: CASTPGLAGGNYEQYF. The CDR3 DNA sequence: TGTGCCAGCACCCCGGGACTAGCGGGAGGGAACTACGAGCAGTACTTC.

The CDR3 here is CASSSRGEAFF. CDR3 DNA sequence: TGTGCCAGCAGCTCTAGGGGTGAAGCTTTCTTT. The gene calls are TRBV7-9 and TRBJ1-1, with a possible D match to TRBD1 (5 bases). Germline CDR1 is SEHNR and CDR2 is FQNEAQ (reference sequence). The CDR3 is made up of 11 amino acids. Between the trimmed V and J ends, which lost 4 bases and 7 bases, there was a span of 7 bases. Using reference TRBV7-9 and TRBJ1-1 for the parts outside the CDR3, the full variable domain is DTGVSQNPRHKITKRGQNVTFRCDPISEHNRLYWYRQTLGQGPEFLTYFQNEAQLEKSRLLSDRFSAERPKGSFSTLEIQRTEQGDSAMYLCASSSRGEAFFGQGTRLTVV.

This chain joins TRBV6-5 and TRBJ2-3; possibly TRBD1 for D (5 bases). Trimming removed 3 bases at V and 3 bases at J, with 13 bases between. The CDR3 consists of 15 residues. CDR1 and CDR2 from the germline V gene are MNHEY and SVGAGI. The CDR3 DNA reads TGTGCCAGCAGTTATGTCAGGGTATCGACAGATACGCAGTATTTT. Its translation is CASSYVRVSTDTQYF.

In its sample, this clonotype was seen many times. This chain links TRBV7-9 with TRBJ2-7; 9 positions match TRBD1. Germline lookup yields CDR1 SEHNR and CDR2 FQNEAQ (reference sequence). CDR3 length: 14 residues. Unmatched junction bases numbered 6, after V lost 5 bases and J lost 4 bases. CDR3 DNA: TGTGCCAGCAGCACAACAGGGGGCGCATACGAGCAGTACTTC. Protein: CASSTTGGAYEQYF.